This TCR beta chain was identified during a study of cytomegalovirus exposure and HLA in healthy donors. 60 Vbeta and 13 Jbeta primers were used in PCR. Here immunoSEQ multiplex PCR was the method, and the copy in TCRdb shows in-frame clones only, minus some. This sample has 110,000 to 150,000 clones, with more than 9.5% found just once. This clone has just a few counts. Its antigen is undetermined. V shed 4 bases and J shed 6 bases, with 18 bases lying between them. This CDR3 region has 15 residues. Germline V gives CDR1 MDHEN, CDR2 SYDVKM. Broader study findings: One variant, a missense change in DCLRE1C, was linked in a later analysis to TCR beta V- and J-gene trimming. In a later analysis, DRB1 alleles had the most associated TCRs; HLA-C alleles the fewest. Based on reports, TCR beta sequences accurately predicted HLA-A and HLA-B alleles for most subjects.

What was sequenced was PBMCs. This TCR was recovered from a man aged 45 to 65 in good health and CMV-seronegative. The chain joins TRBV28 to TRBJ1-1; a possible D gene is TRBD1 (6 bases). The CDR3 region is CASSSSKGGGSEAFF. The CDR3 coding sequence is TGTGCCAGCAGTTCTTCAAAGGGGGGGGGCTCTGAAGCTTTCTTT.